This T cell receptor (beta chain) is from a study of post-analysis software for immune sequencing data. Study-wide context: Relapsing-remitting, secondary progressive and progressive-relapsing forms of multiple sclerosis all featured among disease courses.

Incorporated into the TCR beta cDNA libraries were unique molecular identifiers, which served to reduce PCR and sequencing biases. The authors obtained roughly 500,000 cDNA molecules from approximately 0.91 to 9.4 million T cells. TCRdb ran MiXCR on the PCR reads and lists one entry per CDR3 protein. Among about 210,000 distinct CDR3 sequences, 29% were seen once, and the ten largest hold approximately 3.6%. This clonotype showed up many times. Its target is unknown. Whole-study findings and limits: Compared against controls, patients with multiple sclerosis displayed significantly lower normalized Chao1 diversity. Same-batch preparations were strongly co-clustered by F measure. Comparison of patients with controls showed five TRBV segments more frequent in patients, TRBV5-6, TRBV5-1 and TRBV20-1 among them.

From germline, CDR1 is DFQATT and CDR2 SNEGSKA (reference sequence). Between the trimmed V and J ends, which lost 3 bases and 4 bases, there was a span of 6 bases. CDR3 length equals 11 residues. The genes are TRBV20-1 and TRBJ1-2, with D unresolved. Sequencing was performed on blood. This clonotype was obtained from a girl aged 2-17 years with multiple sclerosis. CDR3 nucleotides: TGCAGTGCTAGTCAGTCCTATGGCTACACCTTC. Protein product: CSASQSYGYTF.